The clone carrying this T cell receptor (beta chain) was seen more than once but under ten times. Its antigen is unknown. These data come from a study of blood T cells in healthy people across ages. Overall study: About one barcoded TCR beta cDNA was captured per two T cells.

Notes on the study in general: Diversity figures derived from one million T cells were judged to underestimate the true value.

After removal of 2 bases from V and 4 bases from J, the junction contained 14 bases not matched to a gene. The CDR3 has 18 amino acids. CDR1 and CDR2 (germline): MNHEY, SVGAGI. Through a sample-barcoded 5' primer and a J-beta primer mix, a second PCR was run for roughly 6 to 11 cycles. TCRdb redid the calling of the 5' RACE reads with MiXCR, one entry per CDR3 protein. The data show approximately 690,000 distinct CDR3 sequences, 35% to 50% seen once. The rearrangement links TRBV6-5 to TRBJ2-1; 7 nucleotides line up with TRBD1. The sequenced material came from blood. The clonotype originates from a man at least 80 years old in good health. As DNA, the CDR3 is TGTGCCAGCAGTTACGAGCAGGGGGAGCCGAGATGGTACAATGAGCAGTTCTTC. Amino acids: CASSYEQGEPRWYNEQFF.